This TCR beta chain stems from a study of shared clonotypes between healthy human individuals. Across the study: CD4 naive and memory got three plates each, CD8 naive two, CD8 memory one. Study observations and caveats: Blood alone was sampled, and tissue repertoires likely differ. The expectation was that sequencing depth would affect clonotype sharing among donors.

This CDR3 has 16 amino acids. V lost 2 bases, J lost 0 bases, and 4 bases stayed unmatched. Germline V gene sequence: CDR1 KGHSH, CDR2 LQKENI. CD45RA+ naive and CD45RA-negative memory subsets were separated from CD4+ cells. The assay was immunoSEQ multiplex PCR, and TCRdb's table has in-frame clones only and misses some. The sample includes about 2.4 million clones, over 85% seen only once; the top ten take about 0.38%. Remarks on this clone: Its antigen remains unidentified.

The source is a man between 18 and 35 years old in good health. Some clones in this sample may be carry-over from other donors' samples. V gene TRBV18 combines with J gene TRBJ2-1; 7 positions agree with TRBD1. Input material: naive CD4+ T cells from PBMCs. As to subset: CD45RA+ positively selected. CDR3 bases: TGTGCCAGCTCACCATGGCAGGGGGACTCCTACAATGAGCAGTTCTTC. Protein sequence: CASSPWQGDSYNEQFF.